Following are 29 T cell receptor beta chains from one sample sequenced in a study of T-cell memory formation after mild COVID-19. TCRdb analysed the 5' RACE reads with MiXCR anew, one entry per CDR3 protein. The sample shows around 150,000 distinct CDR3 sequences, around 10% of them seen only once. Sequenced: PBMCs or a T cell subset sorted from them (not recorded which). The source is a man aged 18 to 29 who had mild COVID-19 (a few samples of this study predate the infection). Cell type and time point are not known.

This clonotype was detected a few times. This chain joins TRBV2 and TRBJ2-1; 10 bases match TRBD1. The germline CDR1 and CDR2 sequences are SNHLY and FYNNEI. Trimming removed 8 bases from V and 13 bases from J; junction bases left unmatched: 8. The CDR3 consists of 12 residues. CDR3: CASQGTGELQFF. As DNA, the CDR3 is TGTGCCAGCCAGGGGACAGGGGAACTTCAGTTCTTC.

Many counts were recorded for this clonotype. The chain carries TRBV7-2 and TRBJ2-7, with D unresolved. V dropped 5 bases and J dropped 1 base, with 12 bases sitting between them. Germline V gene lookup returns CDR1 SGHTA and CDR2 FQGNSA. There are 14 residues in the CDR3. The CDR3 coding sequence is TGTGCCAGCAGCGTCGCTCTAGTATCCTACGAGCAGTACTTC. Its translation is CASSVALVSYEQYF.

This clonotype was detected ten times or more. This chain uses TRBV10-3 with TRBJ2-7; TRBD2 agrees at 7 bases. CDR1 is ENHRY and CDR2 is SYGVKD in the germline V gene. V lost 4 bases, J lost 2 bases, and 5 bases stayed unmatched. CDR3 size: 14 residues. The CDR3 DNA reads TGTGCCATCAGTGGGAACAGCGGGACCTACGAGCAGTACTTC. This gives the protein CAISGNSGTYEQYF.

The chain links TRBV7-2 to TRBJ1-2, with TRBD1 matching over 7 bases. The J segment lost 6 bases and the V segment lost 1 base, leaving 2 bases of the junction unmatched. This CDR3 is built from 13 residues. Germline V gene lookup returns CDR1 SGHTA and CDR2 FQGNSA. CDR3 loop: CASSLVGQDGYTF. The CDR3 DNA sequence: TGTGCCAGCAGCTTAGTTGGACAGGATGGCTACACCTTC.

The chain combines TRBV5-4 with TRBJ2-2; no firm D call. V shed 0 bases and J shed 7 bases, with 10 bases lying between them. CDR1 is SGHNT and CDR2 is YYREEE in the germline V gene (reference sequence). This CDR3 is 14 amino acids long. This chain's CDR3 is CASSLGSSGGELFF. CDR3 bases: TGTGCCAGCAGCTTGGGGTCCTCAGGCGGGGAGCTGTTTTTT.

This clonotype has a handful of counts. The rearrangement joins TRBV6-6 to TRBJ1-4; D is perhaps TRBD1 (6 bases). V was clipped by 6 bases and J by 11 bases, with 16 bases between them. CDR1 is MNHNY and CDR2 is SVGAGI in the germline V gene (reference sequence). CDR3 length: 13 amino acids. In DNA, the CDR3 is TGTGCCAGCAGAGCCTCTAGGGGGGAGAAACTGTTTTTT. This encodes CASRASRGEKLFF.

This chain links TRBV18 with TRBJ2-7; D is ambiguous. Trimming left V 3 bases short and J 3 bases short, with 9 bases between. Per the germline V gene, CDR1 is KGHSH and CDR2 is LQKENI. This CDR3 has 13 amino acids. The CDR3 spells CASSPVTDYEQYF. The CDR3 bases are TGTGCCAGCTCACCGGTCACAGACTACGAGCAGTACTTC.

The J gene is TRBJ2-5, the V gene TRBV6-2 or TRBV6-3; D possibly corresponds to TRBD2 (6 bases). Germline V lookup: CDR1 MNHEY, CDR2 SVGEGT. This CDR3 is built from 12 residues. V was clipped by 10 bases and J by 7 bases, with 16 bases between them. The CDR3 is CAIREPTGTQYF. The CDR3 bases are TGTGCCATCCGGGAGCCCACGGGGACCCAGTACTTC.

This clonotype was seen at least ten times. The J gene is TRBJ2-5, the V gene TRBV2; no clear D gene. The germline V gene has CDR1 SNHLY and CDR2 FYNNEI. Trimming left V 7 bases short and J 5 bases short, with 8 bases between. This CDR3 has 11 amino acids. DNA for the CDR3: TGTGCCAGCATCTTCGTGGAGACCCAGTACTTC. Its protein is CASIFVETQYF.

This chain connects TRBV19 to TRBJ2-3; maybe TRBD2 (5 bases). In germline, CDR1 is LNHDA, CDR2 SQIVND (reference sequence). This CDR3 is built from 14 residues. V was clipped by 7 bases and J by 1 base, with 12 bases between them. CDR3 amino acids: CASNPGSGTDTQYF. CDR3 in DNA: TGTGCCAGTAACCCGGGATCAGGCACAGATACGCAGTATTTT.

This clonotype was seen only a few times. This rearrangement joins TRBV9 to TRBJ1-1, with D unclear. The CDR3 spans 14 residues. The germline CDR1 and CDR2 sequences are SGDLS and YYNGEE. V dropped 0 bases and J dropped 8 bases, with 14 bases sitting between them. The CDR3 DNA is TGTGCCAGCAGCGTAGCGGAGGGCCCTTTCGAAGCTTTCTTT. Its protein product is CASSVAEGPFEAFF.

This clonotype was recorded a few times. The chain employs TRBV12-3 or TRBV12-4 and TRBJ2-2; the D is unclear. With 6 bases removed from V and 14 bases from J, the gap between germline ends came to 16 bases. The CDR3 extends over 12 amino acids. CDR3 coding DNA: TGTGCCAGCAGCCCCGTAGGTGGCCAACTGTTTTTT. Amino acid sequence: CASSPVGGQLFF.

CDR3 residues: CASSFGTSGFGDTQYF. In nucleotides, the CDR3 is TGCGCCAGCAGCTTCGGGACTAGCGGGTTTGGAGATACGCAGTATTTT. The V gene is TRBV5-1, the J gene TRBJ2-3; 12 nucleotides agree with TRBD2. Germline trimming cut 2 bases from V and 5 bases from J; bases unmatched to any gene: 6. Germline V gene sequence: CDR1 SGHRS, CDR2 YFSETQ. The CDR3 has 16 residues.

The CDR3 nucleotides are TGCAGTGCCTCGACTAGCGGGGGGGCCGGGTTCAGTGAGCAGTTCTTC. It specifies CSASTSGGAGFSEQFF. The chain uses TRBV20-1 and TRBJ2-1; 14 bases agree with TRBD2. This CDR3 comprises 16 residues. Unmatched junction bases numbered 13, after V lost 6 bases and J lost 9 bases. Germline loops: CDR1 DFQATT, CDR2 SNEGSKA (reference sequence).

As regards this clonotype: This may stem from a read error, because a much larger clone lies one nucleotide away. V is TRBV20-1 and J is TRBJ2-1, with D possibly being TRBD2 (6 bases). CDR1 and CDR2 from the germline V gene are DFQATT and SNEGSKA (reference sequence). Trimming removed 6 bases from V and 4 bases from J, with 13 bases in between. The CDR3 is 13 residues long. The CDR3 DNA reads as TGCAGTGCCGGGTGGGGGGTGTACAATGAGCAGTTCTTC. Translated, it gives CSAGWGVYNEQFF.

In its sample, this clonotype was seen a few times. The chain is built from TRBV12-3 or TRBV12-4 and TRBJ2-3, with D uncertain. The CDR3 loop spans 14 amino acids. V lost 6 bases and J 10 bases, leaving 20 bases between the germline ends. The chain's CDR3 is CASSPAQVLIAQYF. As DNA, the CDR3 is TGTGCCAGCAGCCCCGCCCAGGTGCTTATCGCGCAGTATTTT.

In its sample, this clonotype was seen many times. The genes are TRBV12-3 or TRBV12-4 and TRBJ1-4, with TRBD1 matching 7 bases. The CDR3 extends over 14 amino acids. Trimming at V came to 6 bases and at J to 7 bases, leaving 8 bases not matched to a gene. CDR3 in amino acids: CASSPQGDREKLFF. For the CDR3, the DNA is TGTGCCAGCAGCCCGCAGGGGGATCGTGAAAAACTGTTTTTT.

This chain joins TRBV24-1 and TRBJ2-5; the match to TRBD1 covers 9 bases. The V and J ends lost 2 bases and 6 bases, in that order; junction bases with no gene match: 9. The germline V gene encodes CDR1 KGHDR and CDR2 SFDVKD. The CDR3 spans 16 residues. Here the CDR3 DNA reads TGTGCCACCAGTGATTCCACACAGGGGGCGCAAAAGACCCAGTACTTC. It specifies CATSDSTQGAQKTQYF.

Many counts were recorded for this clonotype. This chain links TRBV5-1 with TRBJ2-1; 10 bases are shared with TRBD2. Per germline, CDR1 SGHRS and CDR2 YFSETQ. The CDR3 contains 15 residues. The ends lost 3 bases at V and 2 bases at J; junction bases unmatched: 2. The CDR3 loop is CASSWSGGAYNEQFF. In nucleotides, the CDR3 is TGCGCCAGCAGCTGGAGCGGGGGGGCCTACAATGAGCAGTTCTTC.

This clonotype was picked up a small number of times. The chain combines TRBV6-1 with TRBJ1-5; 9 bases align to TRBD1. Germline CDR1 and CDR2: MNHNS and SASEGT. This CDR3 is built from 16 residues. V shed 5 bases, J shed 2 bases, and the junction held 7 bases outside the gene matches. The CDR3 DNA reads TGTGCCAGCAGTACAACAGGGGGCTGGGGCAATCAGCCCCAGCATTTT. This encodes CASSTTGGWGNQPQHF.

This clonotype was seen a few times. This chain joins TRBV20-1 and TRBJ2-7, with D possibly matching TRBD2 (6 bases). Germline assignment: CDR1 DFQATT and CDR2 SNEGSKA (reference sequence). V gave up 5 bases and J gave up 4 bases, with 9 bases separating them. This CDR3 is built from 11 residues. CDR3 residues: CSAPGGYEQYV. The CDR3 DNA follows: TGCAGTGCTCCTGGGGGGTACGAGCAGTACGTC.

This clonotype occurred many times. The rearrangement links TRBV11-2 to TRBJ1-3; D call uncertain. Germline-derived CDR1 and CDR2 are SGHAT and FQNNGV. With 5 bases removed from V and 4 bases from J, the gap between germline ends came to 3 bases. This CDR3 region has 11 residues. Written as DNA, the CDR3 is TGTGCCAGCAGCGCCGGAAACACCATATATTTT. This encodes CASSAGNTIYF.

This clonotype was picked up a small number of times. CDR3 sequence reads: CARGTAGSFGGYTF. The CDR3 nucleotides are TGTGCCAGAGGGACGGCAGGGAGTTTCGGGGGCTACACCTTC. The chain is built from TRBV2 and TRBJ1-2; D may be TRBD1 (5 bases). The CDR3 totals 14 residues. V was shortened by 9 bases and J by 8 bases, with 22 bases between the two germline ends. Germline lookup yields CDR1 SNHLY and CDR2 FYNNEI.

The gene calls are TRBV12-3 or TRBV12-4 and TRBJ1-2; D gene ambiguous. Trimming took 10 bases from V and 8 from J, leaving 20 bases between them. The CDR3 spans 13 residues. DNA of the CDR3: TGTGCCACCACCGGACGCATTAGAGGAGGCTACACCTTC. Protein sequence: CATTGRIRGGYTF.

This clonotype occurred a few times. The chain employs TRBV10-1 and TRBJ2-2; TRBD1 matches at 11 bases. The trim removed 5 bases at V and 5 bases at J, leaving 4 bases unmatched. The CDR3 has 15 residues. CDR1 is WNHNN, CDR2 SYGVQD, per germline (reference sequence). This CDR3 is CASSSGTGGTGELFF. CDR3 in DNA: TGCGCCAGCAGTTCCGGGACAGGGGGTACCGGGGAGCTGTTTTTT.

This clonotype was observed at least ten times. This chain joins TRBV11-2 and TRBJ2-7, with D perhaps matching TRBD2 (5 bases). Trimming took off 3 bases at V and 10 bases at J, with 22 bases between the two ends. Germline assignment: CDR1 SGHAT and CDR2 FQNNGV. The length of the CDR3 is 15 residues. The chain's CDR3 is CASSFRGGMIFQQYF. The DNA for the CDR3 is TGTGCCAGCAGCTTTCGCGGAGGCATGATTTTTCAACAGTACTTC. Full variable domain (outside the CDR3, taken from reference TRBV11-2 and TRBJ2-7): EAGVAQSPRYKIIEKRQSVAFWCNPISGHATLYWYQQILGQGPKLLIQFQNNGVVDDSQLPKDRFSAERLKGVDSTLKIQPAKLEDSAVYLCASSFRGGMIFQQYFGPGTRLTVT.

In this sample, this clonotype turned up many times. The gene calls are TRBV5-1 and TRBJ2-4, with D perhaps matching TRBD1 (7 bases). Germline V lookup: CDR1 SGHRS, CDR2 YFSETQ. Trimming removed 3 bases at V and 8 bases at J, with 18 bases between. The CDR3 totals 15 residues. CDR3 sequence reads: CASSSGGDSLHIQYF. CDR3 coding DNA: TGCGCCAGCAGCTCTGGCGGGGACAGCTTACACATTCAGTACTTC.

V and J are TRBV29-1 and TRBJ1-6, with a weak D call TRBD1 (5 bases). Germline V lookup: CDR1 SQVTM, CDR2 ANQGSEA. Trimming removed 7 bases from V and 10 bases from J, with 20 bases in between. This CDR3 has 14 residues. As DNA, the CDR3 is TGCAGCGGGAAGTCCTCAGGGTCAAGATCACCCCTCCACTTT. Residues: CSGKSSGSRSPLHF. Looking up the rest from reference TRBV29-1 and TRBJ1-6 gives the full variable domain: SAVISQKPSRDICQRGTSLTIQCQVDSQVTMMFWYRQQPGQSLTLIATANQGSEATYESGFVIDKFPISRPNLTFSTLTVSNMSPEDSSIYLCSGKSSGSRSPLHFGNGTRLTVT.

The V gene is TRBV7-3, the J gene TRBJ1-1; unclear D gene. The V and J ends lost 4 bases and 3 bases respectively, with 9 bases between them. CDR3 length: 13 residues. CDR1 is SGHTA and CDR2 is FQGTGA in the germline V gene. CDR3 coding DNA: TGTGCCAGCAGCTGGACTACCGACACTGAAGCTTTCTTT. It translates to CASSWTTDTEAFF.